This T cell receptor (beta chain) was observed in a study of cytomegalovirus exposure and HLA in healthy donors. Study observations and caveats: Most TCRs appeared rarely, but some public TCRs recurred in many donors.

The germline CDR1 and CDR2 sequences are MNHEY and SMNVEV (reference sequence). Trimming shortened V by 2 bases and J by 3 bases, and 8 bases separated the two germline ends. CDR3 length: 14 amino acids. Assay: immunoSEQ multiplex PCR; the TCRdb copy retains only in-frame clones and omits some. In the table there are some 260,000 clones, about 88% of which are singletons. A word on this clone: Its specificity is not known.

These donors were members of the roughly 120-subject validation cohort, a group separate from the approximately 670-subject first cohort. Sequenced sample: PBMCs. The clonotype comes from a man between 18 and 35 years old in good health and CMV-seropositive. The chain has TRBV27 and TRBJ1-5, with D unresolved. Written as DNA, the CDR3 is TGTGCCAGCAGTTTACGGCAGTTCAATCAGCCCCAGCATTTT. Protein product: CASSLRQFNQPQHF.